Sequencing of this T cell receptor beta chain was carried out in a study of blood T cell repertoires in COVID-19. The wider study: The analysed material was cDNA or gDNA that came from T cells, B-cell-depleted T cells, or PBMCs.

The germline gives CDR1 MNHEY, CDR2 SMNVEV (reference sequence). The ends were cut back, 5 bases at V and 7 bases at J, with 27 bases in the middle. This CDR3 spans 18 amino acids. The authors' processing: It was from reference gene primer amplification that nucleated cell counts were estimated. TCRdb's table, derived via immunoSEQ multiplex PCR, lists solely in-frame clones and lacks some. That table gives V, J and clone size, and the DNA gave D and trimming. The sample lists around 200,000 clones, 85% to 90% occurring once. Clinical histories supplied by participants themselves formed the basis of cohort assignment. Each recovered donor of Cohort 3 presented with two negative PCRs, clearance, or symptom resolution.

Sequenced sample: PBMCs or T cells enriched from blood (not recorded which). The TCR originated in a man aged 25-45 years who had recovered from COVID-19. The chain uses TRBV27 and TRBJ2-1, with D uncertain. CDR3 loop: CASSSPPGAALGRNEQFF. The DNA for the CDR3 is TGTGCCAGCAGTAGCCCGCCTGGAGCCGCCCTGGGTCGTAATGAGCAGTTCTTC.